The 27 T cell receptor beta chains reported below all come from one sample, sequenced in a study of CD8+ T cells in alopecia areata. RNA extraction was followed by reverse transcription into cDNA, which acted as the sequencing template. TCRdb keeps only in-frame clones here, not all; method: immunoSEQ multiplex PCR. The profile covers fewer than 110,000 clones, with roughly 84% appearing a single time and roughly a quarter taken by the ten largest. The treatment is: oral pan-JAK inhibitor, 5-10 mg twice daily. This sample comprised CD8+ T cells sorted from blood, obtained at week 24, from a patient treated with tofacitinib. The receptor set was obtained from a human donor with alopecia areata.

The chain is built from TRBV5-1 and TRBJ2-7; D is possibly TRBD1 or TRBD2 (6 bases each). CDR1 SGHRS and CDR2 YFSETQ come from the germline V gene. The V end was cut by 4 bases, the J end by 2 bases, with 10 bases between. The CDR3 is 13 residues long. In DNA, the CDR3 is TGCGCCAGCAGCCCGGGGGCGGCCTACGAGCAGTACTTC. Translating it yields CASSPGAAYEQYF.

CDR3 amino acids: CASSLAGEQYF. For the CDR3, the DNA is TGCGCCAGCAGCCTAGCGGGCGAGCAGTACTTC. J is TRBJ2-7 and V is TRBV4-1, with TRBD2 matching 7 bases. CDR1 MGHRA and CDR2 YSYEKL come from the germline V gene. The CDR3 covers 11 residues. After removal of 4 bases from V and 6 bases from J, the junction contained 0 bases not matched to a gene.

V usage is TRBV6-4 and J usage is TRBJ1-6; D call uncertain. CDR1 is MRHNA and CDR2 is SNTAGT in the germline V gene. Trimming shortened V by 3 bases and J by 11 bases, and 11 bases separated the two germline ends. This CDR3 spans 13 amino acids. The CDR3 spells CASSESHWTPLHF. Written as DNA, the CDR3 is TGTGCCAGCAGTGAATCCCACTGGACACCCCTCCACTTT.

The rearrangement uses TRBV19 and TRBJ2-7; TRBD1 matches at 11 bases. Germline CDR1 and CDR2: LNHDA and SQIVND (reference sequence). V shed 5 bases, J shed 6 bases, and the junction held 9 bases outside the gene matches. This CDR3 spans 15 amino acids. The CDR3 protein is CASSLSGTGGSEQYF. The CDR3 DNA sequence: TGTGCCAGTAGTTTGTCCGGGACAGGGGGATCCGAGCAGTACTTC. Drawing the rest from reference TRBV19 and TRBJ2-7, the complete variable domain is DGGITQSPKYLFRKEGQNVTLSCEQNLNHDAMYWYRQDPGQGLRLIYYSQIVNDFQKGDIAEGYSVSREKKESFPLTVTSAQKNPTAFYLCASSLSGTGGSEQYFGPGTRLTVT.

V is TRBV27 and J is TRBJ2-7; TRBD1 aligns across 7 bases. Germline V gene sequence: CDR1 MNHEY, CDR2 SMNVEV (reference sequence). The CDR3 has 15 residues. The trim removed 3 bases at V and 0 bases at J, leaving 5 bases unmatched. The DNA of the CDR3 is TGTGCCAGCAGTTTTGACGGGACAGTCTCCTACGAGCAGTACTTC. This translates into CASSFDGTVSYEQYF.

The genes are TRBV4-2 and TRBJ1-2; TRBD1 matches at 8 bases. Germline trimming cut 1 base from V and 5 bases from J; bases unmatched to any gene: 6. The CDR3 has 15 residues. CDR1 and CDR2 (germline): LGHNA, YNFKEQ. CDR3 region: CASSQVKDREYGYTF. In DNA form, the CDR3 reads TGTGCCAGCAGCCAAGTGAAGGACAGGGAGTATGGCTACACCTTC.

V usage is TRBV6-5 and J usage is TRBJ1-1; D gene uncertain. Trimming cost V 0 bases and J 0 bases, with 8 bases left between them. Germline V lookup: CDR1 MNHEY, CDR2 SVGAGI. The CDR3 is 15 residues long. The CDR3 region has the DNA TGTGCCAGCAGTTACTCAACAGACATGAACACTGAAGCTTTCTTT. Translating gives CASSYSTDMNTEAFF.

J is TRBJ1-6 and V is TRBV6-4, with 9 nucleotides matching TRBD1. The CDR3 loop spans 16 amino acids. Per the germline V gene, CDR1 is MRHNA and CDR2 is SNTAGT. J lost 4 bases, V lost 2 bases, and 3 bases had no gene match. The DNA for the CDR3 is TGTGCCAGCAGTGACCGGGACAGGGATTATAATTCACCCCTCCACTTT. Encoded protein: CASSDRDRDYNSPLHF.

The chain employs TRBV6-6 and TRBJ2-1, with TRBD2 identical over 10 bases. With 8 bases clipped from V and 9 bases from J, the junction kept 10 bases outside the gene matches. CDR3 length: 14 residues. From germline, CDR1 is MNHNY and CDR2 SVGAGI (reference sequence). The CDR3 bases are TGTGCCAGCGGGGGAGCGGGGGGGCCAAGTGAGCAGTTCTTC. Encoded protein: CASGGAGGPSEQFF.

The rearrangement uses TRBV5-1 and TRBJ2-5; D not certain. The closer fit of TRBJ2-7 to the DNA end suggests the J call may be wrong. Looked up from germline, CDR1 is SGHRS and CDR2 is YFSETQ. The CDR3 is 15 amino acids. The CDR3 region has the DNA TGCGCCAGCAGCTTGGCCGATGAAGGGTCCTACGAGCAGTACTTC. Translated: CASSLADEGSYEQYF.

The chain employs TRBV7-6 and TRBJ2-3, with D perhaps matching TRBD2 (6 bases). This CDR3 comprises 17 residues. The V end was cut by 4 bases, the J end by 0 bases, with 17 bases between. Germline loops: CDR1 SGHVS, CDR2 FNYEAQ. CDR3: CASSSAGGRGSTDTQYF. The CDR3 nucleotides are TGTGCCAGCAGCTCCGCCGGGGGACGGGGTAGCACAGATACGCAGTATTTT.

This rearrangement joins TRBV19 to TRBJ2-2, with D hard to call. This CDR3 region has 14 residues. V lost 1 base to trimming and J lost 5 bases, with 8 bases between them. CDR1 is LNHDA and CDR2 is SQIVND in the germline V gene (reference sequence). CDR3 sequence (DNA): TGTGCCAGTAGTATAGTAGGGCGAACCGGGGAGCTGTTTTTT. Its protein product is CASSIVGRTGELFF.

The rearrangement links TRBV4-1 to TRBJ1-2; D gene unclear. V lost 1 base, J lost 0 bases, and 21 bases lay in between. CDR3 length: 19 amino acids. CDR1 and CDR2 (germline): MGHRA, YSYEKL. The CDR3 sequence is CASSQGGRIRLQPNYGYTF. DNA of the CDR3: TGCGCCAGCAGCCAAGGTGGGAGGATACGCCTGCAGCCTAACTATGGCTACACCTTC.

This sequence joins TRBV4-1 and TRBJ2-3; TRBD1 matches 7 bases. The germline gives CDR1 MGHRA, CDR2 YSYEKL. V lost 0 bases and J lost 7; bases outside the gene matches: 13. This CDR3 is 17 amino acids long. CDR3 region: CASSQDMTGPPSHTQYF. CDR3 nucleotide sequence: TGCGCCAGCAGCCAAGATATGACAGGGCCTCCATCTCATACGCAGTATTTT.

V gene TRBV27 combines with J gene TRBJ2-7; TRBD2 aligns across 9 bases. The CDR3 runs 16 residues. Germline CDR1 MNHEY, CDR2 SMNVEV (reference sequence). With 1 base clipped from V and 0 bases from J, the junction kept 4 bases outside the gene matches. The CDR3 loop reads CASSLLAGAASYEQYF. CDR3 sequence (DNA): TGTGCCAGCAGTTTATTAGCGGGGGCCGCCTCCTACGAGCAGTACTTC.

The chain has TRBV29-1 and TRBJ1-1; D remains unclear. Trimming stripped 3 bases from V and 4 bases from J, with 12 bases between. The CDR3 is 13 amino acids. CDR1 is SQVTM and CDR2 is ANQGSEA in the germline V gene. The CDR3 is CSVEGPTSTEAFF. In nucleotides, the CDR3 is TGCAGCGTTGAGGGCCCGACGAGCACTGAAGCTTTCTTT.

This clone was observed a handful of times. The V and J genes are TRBV4-2 and TRBJ2-1, with 12 nucleotides matching TRBD2. The V gene end was trimmed by 1 base and the J gene end by 7 bases; junction bases not matched to a gene: 2. The CDR3 length is 15 residues. Germline values: CDR1 LGHNA, CDR2 YNFKEQ. The CDR3 DNA reads TGTGCCAGCAGCCAAGCTAGCGGGGGGGCTAATGAGCAGTTCTTC. This sequence encodes CASSQASGGANEQFF.

The gene calls are TRBV7-9 and TRBJ2-3, with 8 bases identical to TRBD1. Germline trimming cut 4 bases from V and 2 bases from J; bases unmatched to any gene: 14. The CDR3 covers 18 residues. Germline V gene sequence: CDR1 SEHNR, CDR2 FQNEAQ (reference sequence). Written as DNA, the CDR3 is TGTGCCAGCAGCTCACAACTAGGACAGGGACTCCTCACAGATACGCAGTATTTT. Its translation: CASSSQLGQGLLTDTQYF.

CDR3 sequence reads: CASTPLAGGETQYF. Written as DNA, the CDR3 is TGTGCCAGCACCCCTTTAGCGGGGGGCGAGACCCAGTACTTC. This chain uses TRBV6-5 with TRBJ2-5, with 10 bases aligning to TRBD2. This CDR3 region has 14 residues. The V and J ends lost 7 bases and 5 bases, in that order; junction bases with no gene match: 7. Germline V CDR1 and CDR2: MNHEY, SVGAGI.

V is TRBV7-3 and J is TRBJ2-3; a possible D gene is TRBD2 (5 bases). The CDR3 contains 17 residues. The V end was cut by 2 bases, the J end by 2 bases, with 17 bases between. The germline CDR1 and CDR2 sequences are SGHTA and FQGTGA. The CDR3 DNA reads TGTGCCAGCAGCTTAGGGGTGGCACTAGGAACCACAGATACGCAGTATTTT. Translated: CASSLGVALGTTDTQYF.

The rearrangement joins TRBV25-1 to TRBJ1-2, with no clear D. Germline V gene sequence: CDR1 MGHDK, CDR2 SYGVNS. The CDR3 runs to 13 residues. The V end was cut by 8 bases, the J end by 1 base, with 11 bases between. In DNA form, the CDR3 reads TGTGCCAGCCGGGCCCCAGATAACTATGGCTACACCTTC. Its protein product is CASRAPDNYGYTF.

V gene TRBV18 combines with J gene TRBJ2-5; D uncertain. Deletions cut 0 bases from V and 5 bases from J, with 10 bases between. The CDR3 totals 14 residues. CDR1 is KGHSH and CDR2 is LQKENI in the germline V gene. The CDR3 is CASSPPVTWETQYF. The CDR3 bases are TGTGCCAGCTCACCACCGGTTACGTGGGAGACCCAGTACTTC.

This chain uses TRBV30 with TRBJ2-1; 11 bases fit TRBD2. The CDR3 extends over 13 amino acids. V lost 8 bases, J lost 15 bases, and 15 bases stayed unmatched. CDR1 and CDR2 from the germline V gene are GTSNPN and SVGIG (reference sequence). The CDR3 reads CAPEAGLAGGPFF. CDR3 nucleotide sequence: TGTGCCCCCGAAGCCGGGCTAGCGGGGGGTCCGTTCTTC. Drawing the rest from reference TRBV30 and TRBJ2-1, the complete variable domain is SQTIHQWPATLVQPVGSPLSLECTVEGTSNPNLYWYRQAAGRGLQLLFYSVGIGQISSEVPQNLSASRPQDRQFILSSKKLLLSDSGFYLCAPEAGLAGGPFFGPGTRLTVL.

Turning to this clone: Other DNA variants within this sample encode the same CDR3. This chain links TRBV29-1 with TRBJ2-7; TRBD1 aligns across 8 bases. Losses at the gene ends were 4 bases for V and 4 bases for J; bases not matched to a gene: 6. This CDR3 region has 13 residues. The germline gives CDR1 SQVTM, CDR2 ANQGSEA. The CDR3 region has the DNA TGCAGCGTTGTCGACAGGGGTCGTTACGAGCAGTACTTC. Translation gives CSVVDRGRYEQYF.

The V call is TRBV19, the J call TRBJ1-2; 7 nucleotides agree with TRBD1. The CDR3 consists of 15 residues. V gave up 5 bases and J gave up 4 bases; unmatched junction bases: 10. CDR1 and CDR2 (germline): LNHDA, SQIVND (reference sequence). The chain's CDR3 is CASSARQGGVYGYTF. CDR3 sequence (DNA): TGTGCCAGTAGTGCTCGACAGGGCGGCGTCTATGGCTACACCTTC.

This sequence joins TRBV29-1 and TRBJ2-1, with D possibly being TRBD2 (6 bases). The germline gives CDR1 SQVTM, CDR2 ANQGSEA. V was pared by 6 bases and J by 9 bases, with 24 bases between. The CDR3 spans 15 residues. This chain's CDR3 is CSVPRAGGVIGEQFF. The CDR3 DNA follows: TGCAGCGTACCCAGGGCCGGGGGAGTGATCGGTGAGCAGTTCTTC.

Here the CDR3 DNA reads TGTGCCAGCAGCTTGGACAGGACCCTCCAAGCTGAAGCTTTCTTT. Residues: CASSLDRTLQAEAFF. V is TRBV13 and J is TRBJ1-1; 7 bases agree with TRBD1. This CDR3 is built from 15 residues. In germline, CDR1 is PRHDT, CDR2 FYEKMQ (reference sequence). The trim removed 3 bases at V and 6 bases at J, leaving 10 bases unmatched. Complete variable domain (other parts from reference TRBV13 and TRBJ1-1): AAGVIQSPRHLIKEKRETATLKCYPIPRHDTVYWYQQGPGQDPQFLISFYEKMQSDKGSIPDRFSAQQFSDYHSELNMSSLELGDSALYFCASSLDRTLQAEAFFGQGTRLTVV.